This T cell receptor (beta chain) was sequenced in a study of blood T cell repertoires in COVID-19. Study overall: PBMCs, B-cell-depleted T cells, or T cells provided the cDNA or gDNA that made up the material.

In the authors' workflow: Estimation of nucleated cell counts was performed using reference gene primer amplification. Some clones are missing from TCRdb's copy, which holds only in-frame ones; the method was immunoSEQ multiplex PCR. That table is the source of V, J and clone size, and D and trimming were worked out from the DNA. The table shows more than 110,000 clones, with around 84% occurring only once. Germline trimming cut 4 bases from V and 10 bases from J; bases unmatched to any gene: 8. The V gene's germline CDR1 is SGHTA and CDR2 FQGNSA. The CDR3 runs 14 residues. The sequenced sample consisted of peripheral blood. The chain combines TRBV7-2 with TRBJ2-1, with TRBD2 matching over 9 bases. The receptor's source is a human donor in a cohort sampled during active COVID-19. The DNA for the CDR3 is TGTGCCAGCAGCTATTTTGGCGGGGGGGCCGAGCAGTTCTTC. Translation: CASSYFGGGAEQFF.